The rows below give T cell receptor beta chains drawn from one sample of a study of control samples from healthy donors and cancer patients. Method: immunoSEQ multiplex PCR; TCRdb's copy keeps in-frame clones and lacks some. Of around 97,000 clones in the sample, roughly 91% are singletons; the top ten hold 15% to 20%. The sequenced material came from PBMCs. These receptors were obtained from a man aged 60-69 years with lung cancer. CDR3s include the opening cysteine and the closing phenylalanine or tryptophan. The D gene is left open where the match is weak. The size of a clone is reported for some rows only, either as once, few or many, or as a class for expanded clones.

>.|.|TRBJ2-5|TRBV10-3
TGTGCCATCAGTCCGGGACCCCAAGAGACCCAGTACTTC
CAISPGPQETQYF
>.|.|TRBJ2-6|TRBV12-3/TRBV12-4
TGTGCCAGCAGTTTAGTTGGGGCCAACGTCCTGACTTTC
CASSLVGANVLTF
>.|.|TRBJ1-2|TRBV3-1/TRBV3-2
TGTGCCAGCAGCCAACCCACCCCCTCGGGCCCTAGATGGGATGGCTACACCTTC
CASSQPTPSGPRWDGYTF
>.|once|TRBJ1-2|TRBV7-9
TGTGCCAGCAGCTTACTGATGTCACTTTATGGCTACACCTTC
CASSLLMSLYGYTF
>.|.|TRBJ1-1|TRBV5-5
TGTGCCAGCAGCTTGAACGAACCGAACACTGAAGCTTTCTTT
CASSLNEPNTEAFF
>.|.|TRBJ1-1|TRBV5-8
TGTGCCAGCAGCTTGGTACAGAGAAACACTGAAGCTTTCTTT
CASSLVQRNTEAFF
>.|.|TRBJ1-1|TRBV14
TGTGCCAGCAGCCAAGGGGACACCCGAACTGAAGCTTTCTTT
CASSQGDTRTEAFF
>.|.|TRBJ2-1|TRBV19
TGTGCCAGTAGCTCTGCAGGGTCCCGCTACAATGAGCAGTTCTTC
CASSSAGSRYNEQFF
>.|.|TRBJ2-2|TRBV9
TGTGCCAGCAGCTTGGGACCCCCTCGTCCATCCGGGGAGCTGTTTTTT
CASSLGPPRPSGELFF
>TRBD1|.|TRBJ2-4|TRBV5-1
TGCGCCAGCAGCCCCGGACAGGGTGATAGCAAAAACATTCAGTACTTC
CASSPGQGDSKNIQYF
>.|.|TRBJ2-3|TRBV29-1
TGCAGCCTGAAAATGGCCGGCACAGATACGCAGTATTTT
CSLKMAGTDTQYF
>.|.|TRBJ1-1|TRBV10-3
TGTGCCATCAGTGATAGGGACATTGACACTGAAGCTTTCTTT
CAISDRDIDTEAFF
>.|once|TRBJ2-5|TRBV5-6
TGTGCCAGCAGCCTAGGGATGGAACGCCAAGAGACCCAGTACTTC
CASSLGMERQETQYF
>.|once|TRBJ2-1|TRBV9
TGTGCCAGCAGCGTAGGGAGCTACAATGAGCAGTTCTTC
CASSVGSYNEQFF
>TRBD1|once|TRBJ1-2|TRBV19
TGTGCCAGTGGTTTCCGGGACAGGCCTCTCTATGGCTACACCTTC
CASGFRDRPLYGYTF
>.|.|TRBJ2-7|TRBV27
TGTGCCAGCAGTTTGGTTACAGGGCCCTACGAGCAGTACTTC
CASSLVTGPYEQYF
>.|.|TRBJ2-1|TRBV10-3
TGTGCCATCAGTGAATCGATTCCAGGGTCAGGGCAGTTCTTC
CAISESIPGSGQFF
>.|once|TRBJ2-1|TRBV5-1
TGCGCCAGCAGCTTTCGGGACGGGGGAGATGAGCAGTTCTTC
CASSFRDGGDEQFF
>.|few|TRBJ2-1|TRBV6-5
TGTGCCAGCAGGGATGAACGGGGTTACAATGAGCAGTTCTTC
CASRDERGYNEQFF
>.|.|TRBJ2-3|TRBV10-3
TGTGCCACCGGGACCCCGCAGTATTTT
CATGTPQYF
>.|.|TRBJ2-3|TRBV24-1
TGTGCCACCGCCCGCCCTGAGACAGATACGCAGTATTTT
CATARPETDTQYF
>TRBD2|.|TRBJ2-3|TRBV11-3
TGTGCCAGCAGCTTAGTGACTAGCGGGGATACGCAGTATTTT
CASSLVTSGDTQYF
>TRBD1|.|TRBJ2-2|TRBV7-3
TGTGCCAGCAGCCCAGGGACAGGGGACGGTAACGGGGAGCTGTTTTTT
CASSPGTGDGNGELFF
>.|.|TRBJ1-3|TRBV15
TGTGCCACCAGCAGAGGTGGAAACACCATATATTTT
CATSRGGNTIYF
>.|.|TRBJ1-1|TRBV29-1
TGCAGCGTTGAGTGGCAGGGAAGCTCCACTGAAGCTTTCTTT
CSVEWQGSSTEAFF
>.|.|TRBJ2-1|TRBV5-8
TGTGCCAGCAGCCCTGGTCGGGGCCTCTACAATGAGCAGTTCTTC
CASSPGRGLYNEQFF
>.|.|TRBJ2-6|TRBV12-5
TGTGCTAGTGGTTTGGTTCTCGATGGACAGTCTGGGGCCAACGTCCTGACTTTC
CASGLVLDGQSGANVLTF
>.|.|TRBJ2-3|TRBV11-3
TGTGCCAGCAGCGTTATGGAGACAGATACGCAGTATTTT
CASSVMETDTQYF
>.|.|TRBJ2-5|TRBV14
TGTGCCAGCAGCCAAGATTCGGGGGACTGGAGAGAGACCCAGTACTTC
CASSQDSGDWRETQYF
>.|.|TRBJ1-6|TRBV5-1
TGCGCCAGCAGCGACGGGGCGGGCAATTCACCCCTCCACTTT
CASSDGAGNSPLHF
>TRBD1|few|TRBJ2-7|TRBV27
TGTGCCAGCAGTTTAATGGGACCGAGGACAGGGAGTACCTACGAGCAGTACTTC
CASSLMGPRTGSTYEQYF
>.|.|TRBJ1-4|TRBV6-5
TGTGCCAGCAGTTACTCCGGGACACCTAATGAAAAACTGTTTTTT
CASSYSGTPNEKLFF
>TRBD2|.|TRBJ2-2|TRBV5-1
TGCGCCAGCAGCCCGGGACTAGCGGGGGGCCTCACCGGGGAGCTGTTTTTT
CASSPGLAGGLTGELFF
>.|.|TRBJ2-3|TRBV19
TGTGCCAGTAGTTGGCAGGGCCTAGATACGCAGTATTTT
CASSWQGLDTQYF
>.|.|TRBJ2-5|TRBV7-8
TGTGCCAGCAGCTTAACGGTTCTGAGGGTCCAAGAGACCCAGTACTTC
CASSLTVLRVQETQYF
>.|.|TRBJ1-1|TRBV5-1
TGCGCCAGCAGCCCCGGGGCGCAGCCTGAAGCTTTCTTT
CASSPGAQPEAFF
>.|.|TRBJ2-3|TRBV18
TGTGCCAGCTCACCCATCCACGGTGGGAACACAGATACGCAGTATTTT
CASSPIHGGNTDTQYF
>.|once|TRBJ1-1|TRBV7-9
TGTGCCAGCAGCCCTCAATACGGCAGCCGTATTGAAGCTTTCTTT
CASSPQYGSRIEAFF
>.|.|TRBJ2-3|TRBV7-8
TGTGCCAGCGGCAGACCAACTAGCACAGATACGCAGTATTTT
CASGRPTSTDTQYF
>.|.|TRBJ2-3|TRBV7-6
TGTGCCAGCAGCTTAACTTACTCTAGCCCAGATACGCAGTATTTT
CASSLTYSSPDTQYF
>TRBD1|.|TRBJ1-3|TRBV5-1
TGCGCCAGCAGCCCCGGGACAGGGACGAACACCATATATTTT
CASSPGTGTNTIYF
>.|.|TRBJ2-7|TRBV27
TGTGCCAGCAGTTTCACCGGACTAACGTACGAGCAGTACTTC
CASSFTGLTYEQYF
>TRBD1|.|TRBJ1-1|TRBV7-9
TGTGCCAGCAGCTTGGGACAGACGAACACTGAAGCTTTCTTT
CASSLGQTNTEAFF
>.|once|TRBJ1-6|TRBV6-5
TGTGCCAGCAGTTTCGCTAATTCACCCCTCCACTTT
CASSFANSPLHF
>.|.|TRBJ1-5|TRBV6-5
TGTGCCAGCAGTTTGACAGAAGATCAGCCCCAGCATTTT
CASSLTEDQPQHF